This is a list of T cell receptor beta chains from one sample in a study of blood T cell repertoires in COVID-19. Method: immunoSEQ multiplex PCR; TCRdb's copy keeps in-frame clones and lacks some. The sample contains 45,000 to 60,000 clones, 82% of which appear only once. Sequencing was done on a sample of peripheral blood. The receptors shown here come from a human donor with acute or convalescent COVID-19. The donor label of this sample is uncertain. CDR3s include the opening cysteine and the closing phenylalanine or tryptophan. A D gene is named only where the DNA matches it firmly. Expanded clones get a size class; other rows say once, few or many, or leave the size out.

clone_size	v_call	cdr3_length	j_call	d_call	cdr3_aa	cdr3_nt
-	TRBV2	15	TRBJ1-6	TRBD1	CASSEDLTGASPLHF	TGTGCCAGCAGTGAGGATCTCACAGGGGCTTCACCCCTCCACTTT
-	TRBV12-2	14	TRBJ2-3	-	CASRLAERTDTQYF	TGTGCAAGTCGCTTAGCAGAACGGACAGATACGCAGTATTTT
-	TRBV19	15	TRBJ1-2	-	CASSMVGRGAYGYTF	TGTGCCAGTAGTATGGTGGGCAGGGGAGCCTATGGCTACACCTTC
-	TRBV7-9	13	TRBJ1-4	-	CASSFVSAEKLFF	TGTGCCAGCAGCTTCGTATCCGCGGAAAAACTGTTTTTT
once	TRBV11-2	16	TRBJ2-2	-	CASSLALSLVTGELFF	TGTGCCAGCAGCTTAGCACTGTCCCTGGTCACCGGGGAGCTGTTTTTT
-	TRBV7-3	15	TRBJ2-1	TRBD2	CASGRGSVLGNEQFF	TGTGCCAGCGGGCGGGGGAGTGTTTTGGGCAATGAGCAGTTCTTC
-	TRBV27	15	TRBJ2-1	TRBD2	CASSFGREGRNEQFF	TGTGCCAGCAGTTTCGGGCGGGAGGGCCGCAATGAGCAGTTCTTC
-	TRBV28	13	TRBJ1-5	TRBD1	CASSQGTGAPQHF	TGTGCCAGCAGTCAAGGGACAGGGGCTCCCCAGCATTTT
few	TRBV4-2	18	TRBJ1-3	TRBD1	CASSQDSQGAGSGNTIYF	TGTGCCAGCAGCCAAGATTCCCAGGGGGCAGGCTCTGGAAACACCATATATTTT
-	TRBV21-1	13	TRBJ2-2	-	CASSNRGHGELFF	TGTGCCAGCAGCAACAGGGGTCACGGGGAGCTGTTTTTT
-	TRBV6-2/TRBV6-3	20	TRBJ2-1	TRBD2	CASSPRFEAWLAGGPNEQFF	TGTGCCAGCAGCCCAAGATTTGAGGCTTGGCTAGCGGGGGGGCCCAATGAGCAGTTCTTC
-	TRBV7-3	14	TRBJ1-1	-	CASSSRARDTEAFF	TGTGCCAGCAGCTCACGCGCCAGGGACACTGAAGCTTTCTTT
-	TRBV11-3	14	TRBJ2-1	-	CASSLDTMGAPQFF	TGTGCCAGCAGCTTGGACACTATGGGGGCCCCTCAGTTCTTC
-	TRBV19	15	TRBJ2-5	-	CASSIGGFPQETQYF	TGTGCCAGTAGTATAGGCGGATTCCCCCAAGAGACCCAGTACTTC
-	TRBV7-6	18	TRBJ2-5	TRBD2	CASSLAGGRNSYQETQYF	TGTGCCAGCAGCTTAGCGGGAGGGCGGAATTCCTACCAAGAGACCCAGTACTTC
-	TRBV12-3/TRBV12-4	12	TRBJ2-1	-	CASSLGVNEQFF	TGTGCCAGCAGTTTAGGAGTGAATGAGCAGTTCTTC
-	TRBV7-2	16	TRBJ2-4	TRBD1	CASSLEYYRGENIQYF	TGTGCCAGCAGCTTAGAATATTACAGGGGGGAAAACATTCAGTACTTC
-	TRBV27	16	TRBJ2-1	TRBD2	CASSPRTSGGALEQFF	TGTGCCAGCAGTCCCCGGACTAGCGGGGGGGCCCTTGAGCAGTTCTTC
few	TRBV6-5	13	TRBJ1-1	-	CASSYSSSYEAFF	TGTGCCAGCAGTTACTCATCCAGTTATGAAGCTTTCTTT
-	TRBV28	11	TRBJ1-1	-	CASRSGREAFF	TGTGCCAGCAGGTCCGGGAGAGAAGCTTTCTTT